The present T cell receptor beta chain was sequenced within a study of T cell responses to AZD1222 COVID-19 vaccine (dated by TCRdb to the early 2020s). Concerning the study at large: Because spike-specific TCR depth and breadth did not differ between the two schedules, AZD1222 recipients who got a second dose at roughly 4 weeks were pooled with those who got a second dose at roughly 12 weeks. Trial participants were enrolled into age subgroups of 18-55, 56-69 and 70-plus years, which contained 148, 28 and 57 TCR-sequenced participants, respectively. A total of 233 trial participants underwent TCR sequencing, of whom approximately 210 received two doses of AZD1222 and some 26 received two doses of the MenACWY control vaccine. The study at large found these results: In the small 56-69-year group, the increase in depth fell short of significance, most likely because of low power. After two AZD1222 doses, spike-specific TCR breadth and depth were significantly higher than at day 0 and than in MenACWY recipients. Most participants were white British and females outnumbered males, and the authors suggested that clonal diversity may have been underestimated. Reportedly, close to half of the unique spike-specific TCRs recognized epitopes lying outside the regions that are mutated in the B.1.351 and B.1.1.7 variants. Conclusions about previously exposed vaccinees were limited because only a handful of AZD1222 recipients were SARS-CoV-2 seropositive at baseline. Vaccine-associated CD4 TCRs spanned the whole spike protein, with dominant responses in regions 160-218 and 743-854. Because no day 14 peak-response samples were available, the repertoires could be characterized only after the peak T cell response.

The CDR3 regions of human TCRbeta chains were subjected to immunosequencing. In the paper's pipeline: Repertoire TCRs were matched against a reference library of SARS-CoV-2-specific TCRs generated with the MIRA antigen-specificity platform. Breadth was defined as the fraction of unique TCRs that were SARS-CoV-2-associated. Depth was defined as the fraction of total T cells that were SARS-CoV-2-associated. Each spike-specific TCR was assigned to its reactive spike region and to a CD4 or CD8 class using the MIRA data. Log10-transformed breadth and depth values were compared by one-way ANOVA with Sidak's multiple comparisons tests. TCRdb took this table from immuneACCESS and kept in-frame rearrangements with V and J called. Such tables lack part of the clones; where checked against another copy, unresolved V genes explain under half of the gap, and the rest is unexplained. V, J and clone size are taken as reported in that table, and D and trimming were inferred from the DNA itself. This sample gives about 97,000 clones in total; 85% to 90% of them show up just once. Approximately 7.5% of the sample is in the top ten clones.

Trimming accounts for 4 bases at V and 5 bases at J, while the number of junction bases matched to no gene is 6. In the germline V gene (reference sequence), CDR1 corresponds to SGHNT and CDR2 to YYREEE. Inclusive of the bounding cysteine and phenylalanine, the CDR3 is 15 residues long. Left in the record is the CDR3 DNA by itself, 45 bases read in frame from the first base. In light of the paper, this sample's time point label describes: baseline before first vaccination. Vaccinee samples were obtained from the UK trials COV001 and COV002, which included a single-blind randomized controlled phase 2/3 trial of AZD1222 (ChAdOx1 nCoV-19) in healthy adults. Trial participant PBMC samples were collected at day 0 and day 28 after the second dose for TCRbeta chain sequencing. Regarding this clone: Its antigen is unknown. Nothing much larger sits one base from this clone, and base qualities are not available.

The rearranged segments are TRBV5-4 and TRBJ1-4, with TRBD1 identical over 9 junction bases. The sample here was peripheral blood, taken on day 0 of AZD1222 vaccination. The clonotype comes from an adult in good health. The nucleotides are TGTGCCAGCAGCGACCGTGGACAGGGGAATGAAAAACTGTTTTTT. It translates to CASSDRGQGNEKLFF.